This T cell receptor beta chain was sequenced for a study of T cell repertoires in cytomegalovirus infection. Study context: Public TCR beta signatures indicated both CMV infection and matching HLA type.

CDR1 MNHNS and CDR2 SASEGT come from the germline V gene. Trimming left V 6 bases short and J 0 bases short, with 9 bases between. CDR3 length: 13 residues. TCRdb called the reads again in MiXCR, with one record for every CDR3 protein. This repertoire shows approximately 700,000 distinct CDR3 sequences, less than 40% found once; its top ten account for 2.8%. Sequenced material: PBMCs. The chain links TRBV6-1 to TRBJ2-7; no clear D gene. The receptor's source is a human donor in good health (CMV status not recorded). Some clones in this sample may be carry-over from other donors' samples. This CDR3 is CASRFSSSYEQYF. The DNA for the CDR3 is TGTGCCAGCAGGTTCTCTAGCTCCTACGAGCAGTACTTC.